This entry features one T cell receptor beta chain sequence. What it binds is unknown. Other nucleotide sequences from this sample produce the same CDR3. The CDR3 has 12 residues. Trimming cost V 5 bases and J 1 base, with 3 bases left between them. Germline lookup yields CDR1 MDHEN and CDR2 SYDVKM. This sample was taken from a study of shared clonotypes between healthy human individuals. Study-wide background: Per donor, three plates held CD4 naive cells, three held CD4 memory, two held CD8 naive and one held CD8 memory.

The authors loaded roughly 200 ng DNA, 25,000 to 30,000 T cell genomes, into sorted-subset replicate PCRs. The method was immunoSEQ multiplex PCR; TCRdb's version includes in-frame clones alone and lacks a portion of them. Here the sample spans around 620,000 clones, 85% to 95% being singletons. Naive CD8 cells were CD45RO-negative, positively selected for CCR7, excluding terminally differentiated effector memory CD45RA+ cells. Only Caucasian adults living in Nashville, Tennessee made up the donor group. Overall study findings and caveats: Clonotype sharing across several donors was observed for about 5.5% of naive CD4 clonotypes.

The chain recombines TRBV28 with TRBJ2-1; D not certain. The TCR comes from a woman aged 25 to 39 in good health. Material for sequencing was naive CD8+ T cells sorted from blood. The CDR3 reads CASSLSYNEQFF. DNA of the CDR3: TGTGCCAGCAGTCTATCCTACAATGAGCAGTTCTTC.